Described below is a single T cell receptor (beta chain) sequence and its context. There is no known antigen for this receptor. Nothing much larger sits one base from this clone, and base qualities are not available. The sample comes from a study of CD8+ T cells in alopecia areata (dated by TCRdb to the late 2010s). At the level of the whole study: The treated patients took part in an open-label pilot trial in which moderate-to-severe alopecia areata was treated with oral tofacitinib at 5 to 10 mg twice daily. Patients stayed on tofacitinib for 6 to 18 months and then had 6 months of follow-up off drug so that delayed response and recurrence could be assessed. The RNA source kit depended on sample type: the PAXgene miRNA kit for fixed scalp, the miRNeasy kit for PBMCs, and the RNeasy kit for mouse skin. Amplification of TCRbeta CDR3 regions was done by immunoSEQ multiplex PCR using 35 Vbeta forward primers and 13 Jbeta reverse primers. On the human side, TCRbeta sequencing was run on scalp tissue and on sorted CD4+ and CD8+ peripheral blood T cells from healthy controls and from alopecia areata patients with either patchy or totalis/universalis disease. In treated patients, disease severity was measured using the SALT score, which gives the percentage of scalp surface area affected. Patients on tofacitinib were biopsied at baseline and after 4 and 24 weeks of treatment, and several of the patients also had a later scalp biopsy. Scalp clonality was compared among normal scalp (n=4), patchy alopecia areata scalp (n=8), and alopecia totalis/universalis scalp (n=8). High-throughput TCRbeta sequencing was used to examine T cell clonal expansion in alopecia areata in both the C3H/HeJ mouse model and human patients.

Points the paper makes about the study in general: With tofacitinib, both scalp clonality and the number of expanded CD8+ clones among the top 100 scalp clones went down significantly. Many expanded lesional clones persisted in scalp and blood during tofacitinib treatment, which may partly explain relapse after stopping treatment. TCR sequences shared between patients were less clear than in mice, possibly partly because of HLA diversity in the patient population. Compared with normal scalp, lesional scalp, particularly in alopecia totalis/universalis, had higher clonality and more expanded CD8+ clones, which suggests antigenic drive. Scalp TCR repertoire analysis is complicated because resident alphabeta T cells in normal human skin are also sequenced, whereas mouse skin is dominated by gammadelta T cells. Because the treated cohort was small and had only one nonresponder, larger studies are needed to examine links between baseline CD8+ expansion and response.

Library generation was performed with the immunoSEQ multiplex PCR assay. For TCR sequencing, RNA was extracted from every sample and reverse transcribed into cDNA to serve as template. SuperScript III was used for first-strand cDNA synthesis, primed with a 2:1 mix of oligo-dT and random hexamers. Amplification bias was assessed with a synthetic immune receptor repertoire, and residual bias was removed computationally. Under the source paper's analysis protocol: After raw reads were preprocessed to remove errors, the CDR3 was defined following IMGT conventions as running from the conserved cysteine to phenylalanine. Clonality was calculated as 1 minus Shannon entropy normalized by log2 of the number of productive unique TCRs. Whether each scalp clone was CD4 or CD8 was inferred by checking scalp TCRbeta sequences against the CD4 and CD8 repertoires from sorted blood. The clones in this table, taken by TCRdb from immuneACCESS, are in-frame only. Not every clone is retained; where verified, under half of the shortfall comes from an unresolved V gene, and the cause of the rest is unknown. V and J calls and clone size come straight from that table; D and trimming were deduced from the DNA. This sample lists over 150,000 clones; approximately 56% were detected once. The ten largest clones add up to around 0.69% of the sample.

This specimen's time point label, per the study, means: 4 weeks on oral tofacitinib. Taken with the paper, the label for treatment or condition translates to: oral pan-JAK inhibitor, 5-10 mg twice daily. Peripheral blood and lesional scalp punch biopsies were obtained from patients with alopecia areata. PBMCs were isolated by density centrifugation and stained for CD3, CD4 and CD8, after which CD4+ and CD8+ T cells were sorted on a FACSAria. This clonotype originated in a human donor with alopecia areata. The sequencing used CD4+ T cells sorted from blood, collected at week 4, from a patient treated with tofacitinib.

The DNA sequence is as follows: TGTGCCTGGAGAGGAGGGGGCGAAGCTTTCTTT. The encoded protein is CAWRGGGEAFF. The sequence joins TRBV30 to TRBJ1-1, with 7 central nucleotides matching TRBD1. CDR1 and CDR2 are read off the germline V gene (reference sequence) as GTSNPN and SVGIG. The germline V end is reduced by 3 bases and the J end by 8 bases; junction bases left unmatched: 3. From cysteine to phenylalanine, the CDR3 is 11 amino acids long. The read is trimmed to its CDR3 DNA, 33 bases read in frame from base 1.